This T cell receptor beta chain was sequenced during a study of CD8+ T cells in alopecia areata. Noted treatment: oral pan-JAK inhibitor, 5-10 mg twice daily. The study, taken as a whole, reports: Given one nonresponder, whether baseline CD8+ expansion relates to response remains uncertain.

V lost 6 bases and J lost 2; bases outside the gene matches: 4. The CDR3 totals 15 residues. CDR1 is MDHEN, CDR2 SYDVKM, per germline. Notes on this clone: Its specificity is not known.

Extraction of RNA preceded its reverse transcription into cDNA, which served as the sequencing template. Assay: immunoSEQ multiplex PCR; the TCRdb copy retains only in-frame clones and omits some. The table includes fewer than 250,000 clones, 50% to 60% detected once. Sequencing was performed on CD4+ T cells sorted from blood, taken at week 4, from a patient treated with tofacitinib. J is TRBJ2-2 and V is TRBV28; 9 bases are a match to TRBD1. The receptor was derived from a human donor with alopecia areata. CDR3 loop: CASRSQGANTGELFF. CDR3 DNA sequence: TGTGCCAGCAGGTCACAGGGGGCTAACACCGGGGAGCTGTTTTTT.